This TCR beta chain was recovered during a study of regulatory dendritic cells for organ transplantation (dated by TCRdb to the late 2010s). At the level of the whole study: Sorted naive and memory CD4+ and CD8+ T cells had their TCRbeta repertoires sequenced both before and after allostimulation with either regulatory or mature dendritic cells.

What the study reported, not specific to this receptor: Naive CD4+ and CD8+ T cells showed highly diverse repertoires, whereas memory cells were less diverse and memory CD8+ cells were the most oligoclonal. In both subjects, allostimulation led to expansion of memory CD8+ clones, although regulatory dendritic cells appeared to cause more limited expansion than mature dendritic cells did. Only a couple of subjects were sequenced, and the authors noted considerable between-individual heterogeneity in the alloreactive memory CD8+ T cell pool. Of the resting subsets, the one holding the most alloreactive TCR clonotypes was memory CD8+ T cells.

FACS was used to sort CD4+ or CD8+ cells into naive T cells (CD45RA+) and memory T cells (CD45RO+). A couple of healthy control subjects provided the T cells used for TCR sequencing. For the mixed lymphocyte reactions, sorted T cell subsets left unstimulated acted as baseline controls. The Qiagen DNeasy Blood & Tissue Kit was used for extraction of genomic DNA. For CDR1 and CDR2, the germline V gene (reference sequence) lists SEHNR and FQNEAQ. Germline trimming: 3 bases from V, 4 bases from J; junction bases outside gene matches: 7. The CDR3 sequence holds 16 residues, the cysteine and phenylalanine included. The entry retains the CDR3 DNA only, 48 bases that are in frame from base 1. The sample holds one count of this clone. There is no known antigen for this receptor. No much larger clone exists at a distance of one base, and base qualities are not known. TCRbeta CDR3 regions were amplified by multiplexed two-step PCR using Vbeta-specific forward primers and Jbeta-specific reverse primers. Through the immunoSEQ service, the TCRbeta libraries were run on an Illumina instrument for sequencing. For the original study's pipeline: IMGT annotation was used to assign V, D and J genes, and synthetic CDR3 analogues were used to correct counts for multiplex PCR bias. In the immunoSEQ Analyzer, repertoire clonality was calculated as one minus normalized Shannon entropy. Clonal expansion was defined using Fisher's exact test with Benjamini-Hochberg false discovery rate control and a two-tailed threshold of P<0.01. TCRdb mirrors the immuneACCESS table, restricted to in-frame sequences. Some clones are absent from its copies; in checked studies, under half trace to an unresolved V gene, and the reason for the others is unknown. The DNA was the basis for D and trimming; V, J and clone size are from that table. The sample data list 5,500 to 6,500 clones, and around 62% of these were observed just once. The top ten hold approximately 10% of the sample.

The sample consisted of memory CD8+ T cells from blood. The sample's cell subset or site label, in plain terms: CD45RO+ memory T cells. The chain links TRBV7-9 with TRBJ1-2, with 11 junctional bases fitting TRBD1. This receptor was identified in a human donor in good health. The sequence in DNA is TGTGCCAGCAGCTTTCCCGTCGGACAGGGGGCCTATGGCTACACCTTC. The translation is CASSFPVGQGAYGYTF.